This entry lists 18 T cell receptor beta chains sequenced from one sample in a study of blood T cell repertoires in COVID-19. TCRdb's table, derived via immunoSEQ multiplex PCR, lists solely in-frame clones and lacks some. This sample yields some 31,000 clones, of which roughly 80% are seen a single time; 2.5% to 3.5% belongs to the top ten. The sequenced sample was peripheral blood. These receptors came from a man in his sixties or seventies with COVID-19, enrolled during active disease.

The chain carries TRBV9 and TRBJ2-3, with D perhaps matching TRBD2 (6 bases). The CDR3 consists of 16 residues. Trimming cost V 3 bases and J 2 bases, with 16 bases left between them. Germline values: CDR1 SGDLS, CDR2 YYNGEE. CDR3 coding DNA: TGTGCCAGCAGCGAGGGACTTCACCAGTACACAGATACGCAGTATTTT. Protein product: CASSEGLHQYTDTQYF.

This clone has a handful of counts. J is TRBJ1-5 and V is TRBV4-3; TRBD1 aligns across 7 bases. The CDR3 is 17 residues long. From germline, CDR1 is LGHNA and CDR2 YSLEER. V lost 2 bases and J lost 2; bases outside the gene matches: 9. CDR3 sequence: CASSQNRGAGGNQPQHF. CDR3 nucleotide sequence: TGCGCCAGCAGCCAAAACAGGGGAGCTGGTGGCAATCAGCCCCAGCATTTT.

This chain joins TRBV5-4 and TRBJ2-3; TRBD2 agrees at 15 bases. Germline lookup yields CDR1 SGHNT and CDR2 YYREEE (reference sequence). The CDR3 covers 16 residues. V trimming: 5 bases; J trimming: 4 bases; junction bases outside the gene matches: 5. CDR3 loop: CASSRTSGREADTQYF. CDR3 bases: TGTGCCAGCAGTCGGACTAGCGGGAGGGAAGCAGATACGCAGTATTTT. Supplemented by reference TRBV5-4 and TRBJ2-3, the full variable domain reads ETGVTQSPTHLIKTRGQQVTLRCSSQSGHNTVSWYQQALGQGPQFIFQYYREEENGRGNFPPRFSGLQFPNYSSELNVNALELDDSALYLCASSRTSGREADTQYFGPGTRLTVL.

The chain combines TRBV28 with TRBJ1-3; D gene ambiguous. Germline V gene sequence: CDR1 MDHEN, CDR2 SYDVKM. This CDR3 has 15 residues. Trimming took 8 bases from V and 1 from J, leaving 15 bases between them. The CDR3 region has the DNA TGTGCCAGCGTGAGGGCGTTTCTATCTGGAAACACCATATATTTT. Its protein product is CASVRAFLSGNTIYF.

The chain is built from TRBV4-2 and TRBJ2-2, with 13 bases aligning to TRBD2. The CDR3 spans 17 residues. Trimming at V came to 4 bases and at J to 2 bases, leaving 4 bases not matched to a gene. Germline V lookup: CDR1 LGHNA, CDR2 YNFKEQ. CDR3 residues: CASSRLAGGQNTGELFF. As DNA, the CDR3 is TGTGCCAGCAGCCGACTAGCGGGAGGACAAAACACCGGGGAGCTGTTTTTT.

The chain's CDR3 is CASSPFRDSGRQETQYF. For the CDR3, the DNA is TGTGCCAGTAGCCCATTCCGGGACAGTGGCCGACAAGAGACCCAGTACTTC. The chain links TRBV19 to TRBJ2-5; TRBD1 matches at 7 bases. Germline V CDR1 and CDR2: LNHDA, SQIVND (reference sequence). V dropped 6 bases and J dropped 2; count of bases not matched to a gene: 15. This CDR3 contains 17 residues.

V gene TRBV5-4 combines with J gene TRBJ2-3, with 10 bases identical to TRBD2. This CDR3 contains 16 residues. The junction had 6 bases not matched to a gene; V was cut back by 0 bases and J by 5 bases. Germline assignment: CDR1 SGHNT and CDR2 YYREEE (reference sequence). The CDR3 DNA follows: TGTGCCAGCAGCTTGGACAGCGGGAGGGCCGGAGATACGCAGTATTTT. This sequence encodes CASSLDSGRAGDTQYF.

The CDR3 DNA is TGTGCCAGCAGTCCAAGGGACAGGGATCAGCCCCAGCATTTT. Residues: CASSPRDRDQPQHF. This chain links TRBV9 with TRBJ1-5; TRBD1 matches 9 bases. Germline CDR1 is SGDLS and CDR2 is YYNGEE. The V segment lost 5 bases and the J segment 5 bases; nucleotides outside the gene matches: 5. The CDR3 covers 14 residues. The full variable domain, its missing parts supplied by reference TRBV9 and TRBJ1-5, is DSGVTQTPKHLITATGQRVTLRCSPRSGDLSVYWYQQSLDQGLQFLIQYYNGEERAKGNILERFSAQQFPDLHSELNLSSLELGDSALYFCASSPRDRDQPQHFGDGTRLSIL.

The chain links TRBV6-5 to TRBJ2-1, with 12 nucleotides matching TRBD2. There are 15 residues in the CDR3. V lost 6 bases, J lost 4 bases, and 4 bases stayed unmatched. Per the germline V gene, CDR1 is MNHEY and CDR2 is SVGAGI. Here the CDR3 reads CASRRTSGIYNEQFF. The CDR3 region has the DNA TGTGCCAGCAGGCGGACTAGCGGGATATACAATGAGCAGTTCTTC.

The gene calls are TRBV3-1 (or the pseudogene TRBV3-2) and TRBJ1-6, with TRBD1 matching over 8 bases. Germline V gene sequence: CDR1 LGHDT, CDR2 YNNKEL (reference sequence). There are 16 residues in the CDR3. Trimming removed 5 bases from V and 10 bases from J; junction bases left unmatched: 13. This CDR3 is CASSEPTGDVGSPLHF. The CDR3 nucleotides are TGTGCCAGCAGCGAACCGACAGGGGACGTGGGATCACCCCTCCACTTT.

The rearrangement links TRBV7-2 to TRBJ2-1; maybe TRBD2 (5 bases). The V end lost 4 bases, the J end lost 4 bases, and 17 bases lay between the germline ends. CDR3 length: 16 amino acids. The germline V gene encodes CDR1 SGHTA and CDR2 FQGNSA. CDR3 coding DNA: TGTGCCAGCAGCTCCGAGGGTGTTGGAACGTACAATGAGCAGTTCTTC. Amino acid sequence: CASSSEGVGTYNEQFF.

The V and J genes are TRBV6-2 or TRBV6-3 and TRBJ1-1; 8 bases are a match to TRBD1. CDR1 MNHEY and CDR2 SVGEGT come from the germline V gene. J lost 1 base, V lost 5 bases, and 6 bases had no gene match. CDR3 length: 15 residues. CDR3 nucleotide sequence: TGTGCCAGCAGTATTTGGACAGGGAGGAACACTGAAGCTTTCTTT. Translation: CASSIWTGRNTEAFF.

The chain employs TRBV7-8 and TRBJ1-5; 9 bases are a match to TRBD1. This CDR3 contains 15 residues. V was pared by 5 bases and J by 7 bases, with 9 bases of the junction left unmatched. Germline V gene sequence: CDR1 SGHVS, CDR2 FQNEAQ. The CDR3 spells CASSPRTGASQPQHF. The CDR3 nucleotides read TGTGCCAGCAGCCCTCGGACAGGGGCCTCACAGCCCCAGCATTTT.

This clone was seen only a few times. This chain uses TRBV14 with TRBJ2-1; possible D gene TRBD1, 5 bases. CDR3 length equals 13 residues. Trimming removed 0 bases from V and 6 bases from J, with 6 bases in between. Germline V CDR1 and CDR2: SGHDN, FVKESK. CDR3 DNA: TGTGCCAGCAGCCAAGACAGGGTCAATGAGCAGTTCTTC. Residues: CASSQDRVNEQFF.

The chain has TRBV6-5 and TRBJ1-5; D remains ambiguous. Trimming took 9 bases from V and 7 from J, leaving 13 bases between them. The CDR3 runs 12 residues. CDR1 is MNHEY, CDR2 SVGAGI, per germline. This CDR3 reads CASTGWKQPQHF. The CDR3 DNA reads as TGTGCCAGTACCGGGTGGAAGCAGCCCCAGCATTTT.

This clone was seen a few times. The chain recombines TRBV30 with TRBJ2-2; maybe TRBD2 (6 bases). The CDR3 is made up of 14 amino acids. Germline V lookup: CDR1 GTSNPN, CDR2 SVGIG (reference sequence). With 1 base removed from V and 1 base from J, the gap between germline ends came to 7 bases. The CDR3 reads CAWSGRENTGELFF. The CDR3 coding sequence is TGTGCCTGGAGTGGGCGGGAGAACACCGGGGAGCTGTTTTTT.

The V and J genes are TRBV5-4 and TRBJ2-7, with D possibly TRBD2 on 5 matching bases. V gave up 2 bases and J gave up 2 bases, with 11 bases separating them. The germline CDR1 and CDR2 sequences are SGHNT and YYREEE (reference sequence). The CDR3 is 14 amino acids. The CDR3 DNA is TGTGCCAGCAGCTTAGCGGACCTAACCTACGAGCAGTACTTC. Residues: CASSLADLTYEQYF.

The rearrangement uses TRBV19 and TRBJ1-1; D might be TRBD1 (5 bases). CDR3 length equals 12 residues. The V and J ends lost 5 bases and 1 base respectively, with 5 bases between them. Per the germline V gene, CDR1 is LNHDA and CDR2 is SQIVND (reference sequence). Written as DNA, the CDR3 is TGTGCCAGTAGTGACAGGAACACTGAAGCTTTCTTT. Translation gives CASSDRNTEAFF.